This T cell receptor beta chain derives from a study of Ad26.COV2.S vaccination and SARS-CoV-2 variants. Overall study context: Donor had been placed in the Ad26.COV2.S arm of the COV1001 trial. Study findings and constraints: Measurement of non-spike TCR breadth gave similar results in vaccine and placebo recipients.

Noted treatment: 15 to 20 received Ad26.COV2.S at low or high dose, single or two shots; 5 received placebo; per-sample allocation not given. Specimen acquisition occurred on day 63 following the initial vaccine or placebo injection. An adult aged 18-55 years in Boston served as the donor. This CDR3 spans 13 amino acids. CDR1 is GTSNPN and CDR2 is SVGIG in the germline V gene (reference sequence). J gave up 7 bases and V 3 bases, and 8 bases lay outside the gene matches. Sequencing used immunoSEQ multiplex PCR; TCRdb keeps in-frame clones, though not all of them. The data show about 240,000 clones, roughly 90% seen once. This clone has only one observation. No antigen is known for it.

This chain joins TRBV30 and TRBJ2-7; 8 positions match TRBD1. The TCR sequence derives from a person aged 18-65 years who received the Ad26.COV2.S COVID-19 vaccine or a placebo. Sequenced here: peripheral blood, sampled in a trial of Ad26.COV2.S vaccine versus placebo. The CDR3 DNA sequence: TGTGCCTGGAGGAGGCAGGGGGCGAAAGAGCAGTACTTC. Protein product: CAWRRQGAKEQYF.